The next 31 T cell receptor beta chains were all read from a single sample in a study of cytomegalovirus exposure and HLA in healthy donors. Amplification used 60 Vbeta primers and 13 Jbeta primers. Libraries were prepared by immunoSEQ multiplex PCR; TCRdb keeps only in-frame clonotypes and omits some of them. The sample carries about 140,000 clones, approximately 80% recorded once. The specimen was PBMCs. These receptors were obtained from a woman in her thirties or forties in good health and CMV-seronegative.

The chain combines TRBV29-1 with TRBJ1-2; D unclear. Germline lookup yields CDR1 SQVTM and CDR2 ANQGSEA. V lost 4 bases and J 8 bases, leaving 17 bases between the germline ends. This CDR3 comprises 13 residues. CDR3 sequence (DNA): TGCAGCGTTGGAAGGGAGGCCCGTCGGGGCTACACCTTC. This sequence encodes CSVGREARRGYTF.

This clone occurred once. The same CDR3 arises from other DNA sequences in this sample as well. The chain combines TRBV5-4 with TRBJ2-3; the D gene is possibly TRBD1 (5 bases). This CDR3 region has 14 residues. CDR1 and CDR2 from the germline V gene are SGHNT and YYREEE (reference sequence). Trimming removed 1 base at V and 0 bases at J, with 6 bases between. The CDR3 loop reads CASSLQGSTDTQYF. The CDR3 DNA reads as TGTGCCAGCAGCTTGCAGGGAAGCACAGATACGCAGTATTTT.

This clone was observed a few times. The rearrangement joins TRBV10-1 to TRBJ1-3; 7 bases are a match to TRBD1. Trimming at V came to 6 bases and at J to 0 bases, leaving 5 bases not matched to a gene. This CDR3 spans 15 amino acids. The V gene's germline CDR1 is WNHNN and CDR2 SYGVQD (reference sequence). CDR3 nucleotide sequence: TGCGCCAGCAGCGCCGGGACAGCCTCTGGAAACACCATATATTTT. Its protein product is CASSAGTASGNTIYF.

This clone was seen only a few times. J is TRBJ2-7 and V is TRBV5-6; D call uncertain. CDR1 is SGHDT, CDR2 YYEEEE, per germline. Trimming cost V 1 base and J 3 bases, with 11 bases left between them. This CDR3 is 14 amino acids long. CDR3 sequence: CASSLSRIDYEQYF. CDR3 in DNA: TGTGCCAGCAGCTTGTCGAGGATAGACTACGAGCAGTACTTC.

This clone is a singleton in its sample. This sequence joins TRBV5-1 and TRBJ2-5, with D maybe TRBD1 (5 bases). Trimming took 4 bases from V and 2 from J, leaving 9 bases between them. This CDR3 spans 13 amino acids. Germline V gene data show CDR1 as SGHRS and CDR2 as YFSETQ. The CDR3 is CASSAQGQETQYF. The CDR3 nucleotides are TGCGCCAGCAGCGCTCAGGGACAAGAGACCCAGTACTTC.

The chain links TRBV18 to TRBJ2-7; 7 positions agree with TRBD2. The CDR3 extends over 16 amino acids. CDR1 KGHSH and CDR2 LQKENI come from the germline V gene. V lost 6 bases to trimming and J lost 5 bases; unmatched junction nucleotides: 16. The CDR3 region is CASSFTGTTLDNEQYF. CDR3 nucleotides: TGTGCCAGCTCGTTCACCGGGACTACGCTCGATAACGAGCAGTACTTC.

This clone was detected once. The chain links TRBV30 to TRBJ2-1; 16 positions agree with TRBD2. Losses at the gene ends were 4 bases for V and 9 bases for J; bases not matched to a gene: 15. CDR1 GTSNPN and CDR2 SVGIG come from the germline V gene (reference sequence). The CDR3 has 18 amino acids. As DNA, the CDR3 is TGTGCCTGGAAGGGACTAGCGGGGGGGTTTAATCTGCCGAGTGAGCAGTTCTTC. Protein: CAWKGLAGGFNLPSEQFF.

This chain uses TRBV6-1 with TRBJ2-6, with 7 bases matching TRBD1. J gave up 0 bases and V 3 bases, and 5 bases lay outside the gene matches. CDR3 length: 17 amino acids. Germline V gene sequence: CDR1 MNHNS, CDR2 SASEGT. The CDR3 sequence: CASSETGLTSGANVLTF. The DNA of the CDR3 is TGTGCCAGCAGTGAGACAGGGCTTACCTCTGGGGCCAACGTCCTGACTTTC.

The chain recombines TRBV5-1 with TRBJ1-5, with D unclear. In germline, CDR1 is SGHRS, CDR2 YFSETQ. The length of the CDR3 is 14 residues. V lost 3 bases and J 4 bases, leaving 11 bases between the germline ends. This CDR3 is CASSSGTPNQPQHF. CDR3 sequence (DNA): TGCGCCAGCAGCTCGGGAACCCCAAATCAGCCCCAGCATTTT.

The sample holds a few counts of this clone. In DNA form, the CDR3 reads TGTGCCAGCAGTCCCCAGGGGACAAGCAATCAGCCCCAGCATTTT. Its translation is CASSPQGTSNQPQHF. The V call is TRBV6-6, the J call TRBJ1-5; D is perhaps TRBD1 (6 bases). The ends were cut back, 5 bases at V and 1 base at J, with 12 bases in the middle. The germline V gene encodes CDR1 MNHNY and CDR2 SVGAGI (reference sequence). The CDR3 has 15 residues.

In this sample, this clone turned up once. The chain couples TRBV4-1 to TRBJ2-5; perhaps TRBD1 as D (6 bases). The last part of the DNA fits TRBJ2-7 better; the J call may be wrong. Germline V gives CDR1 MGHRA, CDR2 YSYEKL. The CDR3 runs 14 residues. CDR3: CASSYSNRDYEQYF. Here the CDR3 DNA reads TGCGCCAGCAGCTACTCGAACAGGGACTACGAGCAGTACTTC.

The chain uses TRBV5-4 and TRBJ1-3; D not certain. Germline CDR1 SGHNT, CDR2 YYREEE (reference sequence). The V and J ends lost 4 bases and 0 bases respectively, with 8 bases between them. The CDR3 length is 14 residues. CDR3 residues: CASSLPSSGNTIYF. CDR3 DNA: TGTGCCAGCAGCCTTCCGAGCTCTGGAAACACCATATATTTT.

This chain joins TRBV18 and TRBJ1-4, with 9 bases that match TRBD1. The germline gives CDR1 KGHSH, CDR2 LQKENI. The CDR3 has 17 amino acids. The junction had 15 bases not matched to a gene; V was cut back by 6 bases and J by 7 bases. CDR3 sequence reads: CASSPPGTGGLSEKLFF. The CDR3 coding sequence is TGTGCCAGCTCGCCTCCCGGTACAGGGGGCCTGAGTGAAAAACTGTTTTTT.

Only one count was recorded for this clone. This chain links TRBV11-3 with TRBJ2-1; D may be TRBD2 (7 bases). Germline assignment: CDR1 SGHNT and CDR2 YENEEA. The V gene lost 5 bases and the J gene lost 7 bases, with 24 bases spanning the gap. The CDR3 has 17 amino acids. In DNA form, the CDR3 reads TGTGCCAGCAGCCTAGGAGAGGGGGGGCCGGGAGGAAATGAGCAGTTCTTC. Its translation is CASSLGEGGPGGNEQFF.

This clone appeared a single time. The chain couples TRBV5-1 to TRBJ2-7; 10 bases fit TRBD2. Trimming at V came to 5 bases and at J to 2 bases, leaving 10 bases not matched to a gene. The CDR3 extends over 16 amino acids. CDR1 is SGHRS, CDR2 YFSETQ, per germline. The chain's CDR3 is CASRPPGTSVTYEQYF. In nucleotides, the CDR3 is TGCGCCAGCAGGCCCCCCGGGACTAGCGTTACCTACGAGCAGTACTTC.

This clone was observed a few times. CDR3 sequence (DNA): TGTGCCAGTAGTATTGGACCTGGAGGGGAAAAACTGTTTTTT. Protein product: CASSIGPGGEKLFF. The V gene is TRBV19, the J gene TRBJ1-4; unclear D gene. Germline assignment: CDR1 LNHDA and CDR2 SQIVND (reference sequence). Trimming took off 3 bases at V and 8 bases at J, with 13 bases between the two ends. CDR3 length equals 14 residues.

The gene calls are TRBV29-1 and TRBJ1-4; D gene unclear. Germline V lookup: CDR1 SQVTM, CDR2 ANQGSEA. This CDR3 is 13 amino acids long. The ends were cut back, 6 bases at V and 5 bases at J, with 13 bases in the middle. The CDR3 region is CSVKSPPNEKLFF. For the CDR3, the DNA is TGCAGCGTCAAAAGCCCCCCGAATGAAAAACTGTTTTTT.

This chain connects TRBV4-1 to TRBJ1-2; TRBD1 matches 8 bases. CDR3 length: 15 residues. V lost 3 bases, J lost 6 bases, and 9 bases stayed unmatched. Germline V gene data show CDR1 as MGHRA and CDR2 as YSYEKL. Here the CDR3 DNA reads TGCGCCAGCAGCCACTTCAGGGGGCAGATGGATGGCTACACCTTC. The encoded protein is CASSHFRGQMDGYTF.

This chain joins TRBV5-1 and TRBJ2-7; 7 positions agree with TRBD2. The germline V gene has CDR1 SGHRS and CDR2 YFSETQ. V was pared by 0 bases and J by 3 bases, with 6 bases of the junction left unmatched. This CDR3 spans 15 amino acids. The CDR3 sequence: CASSLVSGGNYEQYF. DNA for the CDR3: TGCGCCAGCAGCTTGGTCTCGGGGGGAAACTACGAGCAGTACTTC.

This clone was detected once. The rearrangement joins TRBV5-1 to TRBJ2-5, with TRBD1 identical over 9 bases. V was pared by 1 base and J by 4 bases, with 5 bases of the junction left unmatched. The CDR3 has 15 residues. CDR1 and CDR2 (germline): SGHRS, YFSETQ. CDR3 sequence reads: CASSLTGGGGETQYF. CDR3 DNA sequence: TGCGCCAGCAGCTTGACAGGGGGCGGAGGAGAGACCCAGTACTTC.

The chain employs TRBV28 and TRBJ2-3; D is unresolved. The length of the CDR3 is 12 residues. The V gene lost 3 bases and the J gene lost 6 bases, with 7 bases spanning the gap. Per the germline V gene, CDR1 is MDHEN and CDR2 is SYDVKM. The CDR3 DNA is TGTGCCAGCAGTTTCATAGTCGATACGCAGTATTTT. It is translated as CASSFIVDTQYF.

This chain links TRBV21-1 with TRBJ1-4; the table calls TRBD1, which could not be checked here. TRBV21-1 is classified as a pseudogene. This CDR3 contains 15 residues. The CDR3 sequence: CASSSPDRVDEKLFF. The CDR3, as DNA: TGTGCCAGCAGCAGCCCGGACAGGGTTGATGAAAAACTGTTTTTT.

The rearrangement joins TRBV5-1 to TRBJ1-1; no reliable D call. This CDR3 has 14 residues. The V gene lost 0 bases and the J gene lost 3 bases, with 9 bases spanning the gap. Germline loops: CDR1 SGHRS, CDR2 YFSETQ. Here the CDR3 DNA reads TGCGCCAGCAGCTTGGTGGCGCGGGACACTGAAGCTTTCTTT. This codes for CASSLVARDTEAFF.

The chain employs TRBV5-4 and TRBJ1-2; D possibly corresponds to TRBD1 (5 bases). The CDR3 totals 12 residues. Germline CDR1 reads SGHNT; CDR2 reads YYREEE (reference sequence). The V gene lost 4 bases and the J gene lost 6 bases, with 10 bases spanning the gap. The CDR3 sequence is CASSRRGDGYTF. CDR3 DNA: TGTGCCAGCAGCCGACGGGGGGATGGCTACACCTTC.

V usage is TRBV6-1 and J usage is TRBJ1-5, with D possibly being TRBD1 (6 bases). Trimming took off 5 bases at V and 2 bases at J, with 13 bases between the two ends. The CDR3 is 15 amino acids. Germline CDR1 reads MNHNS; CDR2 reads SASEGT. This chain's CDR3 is CASSKTGIGNQPQHF. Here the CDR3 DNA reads TGTGCCAGCAGTAAAACAGGGATCGGCAATCAGCCCCAGCATTTT.

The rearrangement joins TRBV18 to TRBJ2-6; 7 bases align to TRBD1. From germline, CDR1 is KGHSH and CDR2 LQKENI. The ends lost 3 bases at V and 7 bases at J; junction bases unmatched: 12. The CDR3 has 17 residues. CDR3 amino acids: CASSPKTGSRSANVLTF. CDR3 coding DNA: TGTGCCAGCTCACCTAAGACAGGGAGTAGGTCTGCCAACGTCCTGACTTTC.

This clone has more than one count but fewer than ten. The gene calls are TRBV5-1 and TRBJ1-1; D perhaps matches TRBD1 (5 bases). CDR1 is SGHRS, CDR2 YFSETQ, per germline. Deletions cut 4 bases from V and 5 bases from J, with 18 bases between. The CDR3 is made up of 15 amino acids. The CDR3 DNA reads TGCGCCAGCAGCCCCCAACAGGTAGGAAGGACTGAAGCTTTCTTT. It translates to CASSPQQVGRTEAFF.

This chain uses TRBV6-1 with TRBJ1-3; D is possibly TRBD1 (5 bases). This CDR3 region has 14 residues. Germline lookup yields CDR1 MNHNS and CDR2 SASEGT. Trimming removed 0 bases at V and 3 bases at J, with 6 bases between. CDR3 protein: CASSEAGGGNTIYF. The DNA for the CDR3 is TGTGCCAGCAGTGAAGCGGGGGGTGGAAACACCATATATTTT.

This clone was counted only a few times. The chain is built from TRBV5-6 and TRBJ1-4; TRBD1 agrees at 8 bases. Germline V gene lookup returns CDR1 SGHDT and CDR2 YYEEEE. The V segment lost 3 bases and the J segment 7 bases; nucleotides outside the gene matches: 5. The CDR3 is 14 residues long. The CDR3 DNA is TGTGCCAGCAGCTCGGACAGGGAGGGTGAAAAACTGTTTTTT. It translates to CASSSDREGEKLFF. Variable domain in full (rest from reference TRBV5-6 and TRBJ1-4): DAGVTQSPTHLIKTRGQQVTLRCSPKSGHDTVSWYQQALGQGPQFIFQYYEEEERQRGNFPDRFSGHQFPNYSSELNVNALLLGDSALYLCASSSDREGEKLFFGSGTQLSVL.

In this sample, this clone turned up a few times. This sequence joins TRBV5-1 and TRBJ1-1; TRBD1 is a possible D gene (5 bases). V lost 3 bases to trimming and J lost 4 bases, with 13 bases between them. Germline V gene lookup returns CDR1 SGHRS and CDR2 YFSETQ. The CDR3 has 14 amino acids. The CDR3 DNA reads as TGCGCCAGCAGCTCGACACGGAGGGGCACTGAAGCTTTCTTT. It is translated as CASSSTRRGTEAFF.

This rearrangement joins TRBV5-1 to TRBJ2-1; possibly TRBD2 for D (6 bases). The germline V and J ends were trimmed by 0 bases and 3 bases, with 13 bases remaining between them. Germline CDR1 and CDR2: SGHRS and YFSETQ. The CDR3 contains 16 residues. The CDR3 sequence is CASSLDPGVVYNEQFF. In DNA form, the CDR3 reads TGCGCCAGCAGCTTGGATCCGGGGGTGGTCTACAATGAGCAGTTCTTC.